This entry describes one T cell receptor (beta chain). No antigen is known for it. This sample was included in a study of cytomegalovirus exposure and HLA in healthy donors. 60 Vbeta and 13 Jbeta primers were used in PCR. Clones were read by immunoSEQ multiplex PCR, and TCRdb kept only the in-frame ones, dropping some. Seen here are fewer than 200,000 clones, about 81% observed once, and the top ten hold around 1.9%. General observations from the study: As was reported, the HLA-A and HLA-B alleles of most subjects were accurately predicted from TCR beta sequences. Productive status was seen about 87% or about 30% of the time for most TCR beta V segments in an earlier analysis. In the analysis, some V segments, TRBV6-2 and TRBV6-3 included, were excluded as indistinguishable. Later analysis identified a missense DCLRE1C variant that was linked to TCR beta V- and J-gene trimming.

This CDR3 has 13 amino acids. The germline V gene has CDR1 SGHTS and CDR2 YDEGEE. The junction had 6 bases not matched to a gene; V was cut back by 6 bases and J by 5 bases. The rearrangement links TRBV5-8 to TRBJ1-2, with 8 bases fitting TRBD1. The origin of this receptor is a woman younger than 35 in good health and CMV-seronegative. The sequenced material came from PBMCs. The CDR3 region is CASNLDRAYGYTF. The CDR3 coding sequence is TGTGCCAGCAATTTGGACAGGGCATATGGCTACACCTTC. The full variable domain, completed using reference TRBV5-8 and TRBJ1-2, is EAGVTQSPTHLIKTRGQQATLRCSPISGHTSVYWYQQALGLGLQFLLWYDEGEERNRGNFPPRFSGRQFPNYSSELNVNALELEDSALYLCASNLDRAYGYTFGSGTRLTVV.